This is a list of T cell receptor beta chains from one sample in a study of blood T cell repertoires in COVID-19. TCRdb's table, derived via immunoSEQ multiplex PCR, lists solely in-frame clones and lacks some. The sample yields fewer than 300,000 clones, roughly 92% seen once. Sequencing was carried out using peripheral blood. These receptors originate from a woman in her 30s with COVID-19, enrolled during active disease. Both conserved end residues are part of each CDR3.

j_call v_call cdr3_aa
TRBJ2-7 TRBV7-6 CASSPRQASGSYEQYF
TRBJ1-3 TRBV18 CASSPGAASGNTIYF
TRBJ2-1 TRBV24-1 CATSDSTGTAYNEQFF
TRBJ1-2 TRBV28 CASRGRSYGYTF
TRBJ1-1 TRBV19 CASRTGIEAFF
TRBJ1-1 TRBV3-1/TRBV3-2 CASSQGGRPNTEAFF
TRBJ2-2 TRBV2 CASRSLSSTGELFF
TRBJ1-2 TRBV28 CASSLPRDRGSGYTF
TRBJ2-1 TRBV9 CASSVDPGGYNEQFF
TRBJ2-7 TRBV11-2 CASSLTGTSLSYEQYF
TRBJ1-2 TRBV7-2 CASSLLRGGASGYTF
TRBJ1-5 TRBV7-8 CASSLAPGELYQPQHF
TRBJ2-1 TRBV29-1 CSGAASSYNEQFF
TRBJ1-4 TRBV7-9 CASSLQGEKLFF
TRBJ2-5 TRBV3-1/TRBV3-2 CASSQVGGTIPSGTQYF
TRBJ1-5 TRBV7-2 CASSLGQGDQPQHF
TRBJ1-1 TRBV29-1 CSVAGTGESMAEAFF
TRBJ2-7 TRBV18 CASSSTGINEQYF